This TCR beta chain was observed in a study of shared clonotypes between healthy human individuals. Study results and caveats: The study drew on few donors, limiting represented genetic and exposure-history diversity. Among the subsets, naive ones generally showed larger estimated richness than memory ones. Between a handful of donors, naive CD4 clonotypes were shared at a level of about 5%.

CD45RO-negative, CCR7-positively selected cells formed the naive CD8 fraction, excluding terminally differentiated effector memory CD45RA+ cells. There are 15 residues in the CDR3. With 6 bases clipped from V and 4 bases from J, the junction kept 6 bases outside the gene matches. Per the germline V gene, CDR1 is MDHEN and CDR2 is SYDVKM. Worth noting for this clone: Its target is unknown.

Original methodology: For the immunoSEQ data, sequences were junction-only without quality scores, so filtering differed. Sequencing used immunoSEQ multiplex PCR; TCRdb keeps in-frame clones, though not all of them. V, J and clone size derive from that table, while D and trimming were established from the DNA sequence. The table shows roughly 2 million clones, with about 95% occurring only once. This TCR was recovered from a man younger than 30 in good health. The sequencing input was naive CD8+ T cells sorted from blood. The chain joins TRBV28 to TRBJ2-5; TRBD2 agrees at 12 bases. CDR3 amino acids: CASSERLAGAETQYF. The CDR3 DNA follows: TGTGCCAGCAGCGAGAGACTAGCGGGGGCAGAGACCCAGTACTTC.